One and the same sample provided the 21 T cell receptor beta chains below, sequenced in a study of blood T cell repertoires in COVID-19. The protocol was immunoSEQ multiplex PCR, while the TCRdb copy is restricted to in-frame clones and leaves out a portion. The data hold around 360,000 clones, with roughly 87% observed a single time. Sequenced input: PBMCs or T cells enriched from blood (not recorded which). These receptors were collected from a woman under 40 who had recovered from COVID-19.

This sequence joins TRBV2 and TRBJ1-3; D is possibly TRBD1 (6 bases). CDR1 and CDR2 (germline): SNHLY, FYNNEI. Trimming left V 6 bases short and J 4 bases short, with 13 bases between. CDR3 length: 14 residues. The CDR3 sequence is CASRTGQLGNTIYF. Here the CDR3 DNA reads TGTGCCAGCAGAACGGGACAACTGGGAAACACCATATATTTT.

The DNA of the CDR3 is TGTGCCAGCAAGACAGCAGCAACTAATGAAAAACTGTTTTTT. Its protein is CASKTAATNEKLFF. This chain uses TRBV16 with TRBJ1-4, with D maybe TRBD1 (5 bases). V lost 7 bases to trimming and J lost 0 bases, with 9 bases between them. This CDR3 contains 14 residues. In germline, CDR1 is KGHSY, CDR2 FQNENV.

The V and J genes are TRBV6-1 and TRBJ1-5, with TRBD1 matching 9 bases. CDR1 is MNHNS and CDR2 is SASEGT in the germline V gene. J was trimmed by 7 bases and V by 0 bases; bases with no gene match: 7. This CDR3 has 16 residues. CDR3: CASSEAKQGAQQPQHF. In DNA form, the CDR3 reads TGTGCCAGCAGTGAAGCTAAACAGGGGGCGCAACAGCCCCAGCATTTT.

Written as DNA, the CDR3 is TGCAGCGCTGGGACAGGCGATTCCGGAAACACCATATATTTT. Amino acids: CSAGTGDSGNTIYF. The chain links TRBV29-1 to TRBJ1-3; TRBD1 matches 8 bases. The CDR3 runs to 14 residues. The germline V gene has CDR1 SQVTM and CDR2 ANQGSEA. The trim removed 7 bases at V and 4 bases at J, leaving 9 bases unmatched.

The chain joins TRBV9 to TRBJ1-6, with 7 bases matching TRBD1. The germline CDR1 and CDR2 sequences are SGDLS and YYNGEE. J was trimmed by 3 bases and V by 4 bases; bases with no gene match: 4. The CDR3 has 15 amino acids. CDR3 nucleotide sequence: TGTGCCAGCAGCCCAGGACAGGTCTATAATTCACCCCTCCACTTT. Translated, it gives CASSPGQVYNSPLHF.

This clone was seen once. The V gene is TRBV19, the J gene TRBJ1-3, with D possibly TRBD1 on 5 matching bases. This CDR3 is 14 amino acids long. The ends were cut back, 5 bases at V and 9 bases at J, with 17 bases in the middle. Per the germline V gene, CDR1 is LNHDA and CDR2 is SQIVND (reference sequence). CDR3 loop: CASSVDNSASTIYF. CDR3 coding DNA: TGTGCCAGTAGTGTGGACAATTCCGCGTCCACCATATATTTT.

The chain has TRBV4-1 and TRBJ2-2; D perhaps matches TRBD2 (5 bases). The CDR3 sequence is 14 residues long. Per the germline V gene, CDR1 is MGHRA and CDR2 is YSYEKL. With 4 bases removed from V and 7 bases from J, the gap between germline ends came to 13 bases. The CDR3 DNA reads as TGCGCCAGCAGCCTCGCCCGGGATGACGGGGAGCTGTTTTTT. As protein: CASSLARDDGELFF.

This clone was counted between two and nine times. This chain joins TRBV18 and TRBJ1-4, with D possibly matching TRBD1 (6 bases). CDR1 is KGHSH and CDR2 is LQKENI in the germline V gene. This CDR3 is built from 14 residues. Deletions cut 10 bases from V and 3 bases from J, with 15 bases between. Here the CDR3 reads CATTTGGSNEKLFF. CDR3 nucleotides: TGTGCCACTACGACGGGGGGCTCTAATGAAAAACTGTTTTTT.

This clone was seen only once. The gene calls are TRBV14 and TRBJ2-3; D unresolved. The ends were cut back, 4 bases at V and 4 bases at J, with 6 bases in the middle. Germline-derived CDR1 and CDR2 are SGHDN and FVKESK. The length of the CDR3 is 12 residues. CDR3 amino acids: CASSPISDTQYF. As DNA, the CDR3 is TGTGCCAGCAGCCCTATCTCAGATACGCAGTATTTT.

CDR3 DNA sequence: TGTGCTAGTGGTTTGGAGGGGACCTACAATGAGCAGTTCTTC. It translates to CASGLEGTYNEQFF. The chain employs TRBV12-5 and TRBJ2-1; a weak D match, TRBD1 (5 bases). Trimming left V 1 base short and J 2 bases short, with 6 bases between. This CDR3 has 14 amino acids. Germline-derived CDR1 and CDR2 are LGHNT and FRNRAP.

The rearrangement uses TRBV12-5 and TRBJ1-4; TRBD1 agrees at 9 bases. This CDR3 contains 17 residues. Trimming removed 5 bases from V and 3 bases from J; junction bases left unmatched: 10. Looked up from germline, CDR1 is LGHNT and CDR2 is FRNRAP. CDR3 nucleotide sequence: TGTGCTAGTGGTCCCTCGACAGGGGGTGGAGCTAATGAAAAACTGTTTTTT. Amino acid sequence: CASGPSTGGGANEKLFF.

The chain is built from TRBV28 and TRBJ1-6, with 8 bases aligning to TRBD1. Germline CDR1 is MDHEN and CDR2 is SYDVKM. Unmatched junction bases numbered 14, after V lost 6 bases and J lost 10 bases. This CDR3 comprises 16 residues. The CDR3: CASRSNTGGRRSPLHF. In DNA form, the CDR3 reads TGTGCCAGCAGAAGTAATACAGGGGGTAGACGATCACCCCTCCACTTT.

This chain connects TRBV6-5 to TRBJ2-1, with TRBD1 as a possible D gene (7 bases). The V gene's germline CDR1 is MNHEY and CDR2 SVGAGI. V shed 6 bases and J shed 9 bases, with 21 bases lying between them. This CDR3 has 15 amino acids. The CDR3 here is CASRPRGSLGSEQFF. For the CDR3, the DNA is TGTGCCAGCAGGCCCAGGGGGTCCCTCGGGAGTGAGCAGTTCTTC.

This chain links TRBV30 with TRBJ2-4; maybe TRBD2 (6 bases). CDR1 GTSNPN and CDR2 SVGIG come from the germline V gene (reference sequence). The CDR3 contains 15 residues. Trimming removed 2 bases at V and 0 bases at J, with 11 bases between. CDR3 bases: TGTGCCTGGAGTAGGGTGGGACTAGCCAAAAACATTCAGTACTTC. Translating it yields CAWSRVGLAKNIQYF.

The chain uses TRBV6-5 and TRBJ2-3, with TRBD1 matching over 10 bases. CDR3 length equals 16 residues. From germline, CDR1 is MNHEY and CDR2 SVGAGI. J lost 7 bases, V lost 0 bases, and 7 bases had no gene match. CDR3 coding DNA: TGTGCCAGCAGTTACTCTGAGGGACAGGGGTCTTATACGCAGTATTTT. Its protein product is CASSYSEGQGSYTQYF.

The genes are TRBV29-1 and TRBJ1-2, with TRBD1 as a possible D gene (6 bases). The germline V and J ends were trimmed by 0 bases and 4 bases, with 12 bases remaining between them. Per the germline V gene, CDR1 is SQVTM and CDR2 is ANQGSEA. The CDR3 spans 14 residues. The CDR3, as DNA: TGCAGCGTTGAAGATCTTAACAGGGCCTATGGCTACACCTTC. Its protein product is CSVEDLNRAYGYTF.

The chain has TRBV10-1 and TRBJ2-1; 10 positions agree with TRBD2. CDR1 and CDR2 from the germline V gene are WNHNN and SYGVQD (reference sequence). The CDR3 is 15 residues long. The trim removed 4 bases at V and 5 bases at J, leaving 5 bases unmatched. The CDR3 bases are TGCGCCAGCAGTGGGGCTAGCGGGGGCGACAATGAGCAGTTCTTC. Its protein product is CASSGASGGDNEQFF.

This chain joins TRBV6-5 and TRBJ2-3; weak D call: TRBD2 (6 bases). V lost 0 bases to trimming and J lost 2 bases, with 6 bases between them. Germline V gene data show CDR1 as MNHEY and CDR2 as SVGAGI. The CDR3 is 14 amino acids. This chain's CDR3 is CASSYSDYTDTQYF. The CDR3, as DNA: TGTGCCAGCAGTTACTCGGACTACACAGATACGCAGTATTTT.

The rearrangement joins TRBV11-2 to TRBJ1-6; the D gene is possibly TRBD1 (5 bases). Germline assignment: CDR1 SGHAT and CDR2 FQNNGV. The CDR3 extends over 15 amino acids. The germline V and J ends were trimmed by 1 base and 8 bases, with 12 bases remaining between them. The CDR3 region has the DNA TGTGCCAGCAGCTTAGTGGCAGGGTTGTATTCACCCCTCCACTTT. Its protein is CASSLVAGLYSPLHF.

The rearrangement links TRBV27 to TRBJ2-7; D is perhaps TRBD2 (7 bases). The CDR3 runs to 15 residues. Trimming shortened V by 1 base and J by 7 bases, and 17 bases separated the two germline ends. Germline CDR1 is MNHEY and CDR2 is SMNVEV (reference sequence). Written as DNA, the CDR3 is TGTGCCAGCAGTTTATTCTTGGGGGGGCTGAGAGAGCAGTACTTC. Translation: CASSLFLGGLREQYF.

The V call is TRBV21-1, the J call TRBJ1-2; TRBD1 is taken as the D call from the table, unchecked against the DNA. TRBV21-1 has pseudogene status. CDR3 size: 16 residues. The CDR3 loop reads CASSKVGRGYDYGYTF. The CDR3 nucleotides read TGTGCCAGCAGCAAAGTAGGCAGGGGGTACGACTATGGCTACACCTTC.